This is a list of T cell receptor beta chains from one sample in a study of radiation and T cells in renal cell carcinoma. Profiling relied on immunoSEQ multiplex PCR, and the TCRdb table lists in-frame clones only, not all of them. Here the sample spans roughly 82,000 clones, roughly nine tenths being singletons. Source: blood, taken from a patient whose treatment included radiotherapy and nephrectomy. The receptors come from an older woman with renal cell carcinoma. Both conserved end residues are part of each CDR3. D genes are given only for firm matches. Clone size is shown for a subset of rows, as once, few, many or a class of expanded clone.

J | size | D | V | CDR3 | DNA
TRBJ1-1 | few | - | TRBV6-1 | CASSVQANTEAFF | TGTGCCAGCAGTGTCCAAGCGAACACTGAAGCTTTCTTT
TRBJ1-1 | few | - | TRBV7-9 | CASSLGSQAAFF | TGTGCCAGCAGCTTAGGGTCCCAGGCTGCTTTCTTT
TRBJ1-1 | - | - | TRBV18 | CASSRDGYTEAFF | TGTGCCAGCTCTAGGGACGGATACACTGAAGCTTTCTTT
TRBJ2-7 | - | - | TRBV9 | CASTPSGGISYKQYF | TGTGCCAGCACGCCCTCTGGAGGAATCTCCTACAAGCAGTACTTC
TRBJ2-2 | - | - | TRBV4-3 | CASSQERGQRVANTGELFF | TGCGCCAGCAGCCAAGAGAGAGGGCAGCGGGTCGCCAACACCGGGGAGCTGTTTTTT
TRBJ2-5 | - | TRBD2 | TRBV10-3 | CAIRGDGSRGAVGETQYF | TGTGCCATCCGGGGGGACGGGTCGCGGGGAGCAGTTGGGGAGACCCAGTACTTC
TRBJ2-3 | - | TRBD1 | TRBV5-4 | CASSFPQQGKGTDTQYF | TGTGCCAGCAGCTTTCCCCAACAGGGGAAGGGCACAGATACGCAGTATTTT
TRBJ2-2 | - | TRBD1 | TRBV2 | CASRRTGPTGELFF | TGTGCCAGCAGGAGGACAGGGCCCACCGGGGAGCTGTTTTTT
TRBJ2-7 | - | - | TRBV28 | CASSLLGYEQYF | TGTGCCAGCAGCCTACTAGGCTACGAGCAGTACTTC
TRBJ2-2 | - | - | TRBV19 | CASSLAANTGELFF | TGTGCCAGCTCACTAGCCGCGAACACCGGGGAGCTGTTTTTT
TRBJ1-3 | - | - | TRBV15 | CATSRGGEGNTIYF | TGTGCCACCAGCAGAGGCGGGGAAGGAAACACCATATATTTT
TRBJ1-6 | once | - | TRBV5-8 | CASTTAGPSPLHF | TGTGCCAGCACCACCGCTGGACCTTCACCCCTCCACTTT
TRBJ2-5 | - | - | TRBV2 | CASSGSGRTPETQYF | TGTGCCAGCTCGGGCAGCGGACGAACGCCAGAGACCCAGTACTTC
TRBJ2-3 | - | - | TRBV19 | CASSGRSSSTDTQYF | TGTGCCAGTAGTGGACGGAGTTCTAGCACAGATACGCAGTATTTT
TRBJ1-1 | - | - | TRBV15 | CATSRQGNTEAFF | TGTGCCACCAGCAGACAGGGGAACACTGAAGCTTTCTTT
TRBJ1-2 | few | - | TRBV5-8 | CASSLVGSYGYTF | TGTGCCAGCAGCTTGGTAGGGAGTTATGGCTACACCTTC
TRBJ2-7 | few | - | TRBV28 | CASSPGTLWQYF | TGTGCCAGCAGTCCCGGGACGCTATGGCAGTACTTC
TRBJ1-6 | - | TRBD1 | TRBV10-3 | CAIRRTGGDSPLHF | TGTGCCATCAGGAGGACAGGGGGCGATTCACCCCTCCACTTT
TRBJ2-7 | - | TRBD2 | TRBV5-1 | CASSLNSGSRREQYF | TGCGCCAGCAGCTTGAATAGCGGGTCCCGGAGGGAGCAGTACTTC
TRBJ2-3 | - | TRBD2 | TRBV9 | CASSVDPAGFADTQYF | TGTGCCAGCAGCGTAGACCCAGCGGGGTTCGCAGATACGCAGTATTTT
TRBJ1-6 | - | TRBD1 | TRBV27 | CASKKDRGDNSPLHF | TGTGCCAGCAAAAAGGACAGGGGGGATAATTCACCCCTCCACTTT
TRBJ1-2 | - | - | TRBV2 | CASSVRQSYGYTF | TGTGCCAGCAGTGTCCGACAGAGCTATGGCTACACCTTC
TRBJ2-7 | - | TRBD1 | TRBV4-2 | CASSQDRGPTYEQYF | TGTGCCAGCAGCCAAGACAGGGGGCCTACCTACGAGCAGTACTTC